The rows below give T cell receptor beta chains drawn from one sample of a study of vaccination and CD4 T cells after COVID-19. In TCRdb, the PCR reads were re-called with MiXCR into one record per CDR3 protein. In the table there are over 25,000 distinct CDR3 sequences, around 64% of which are singletons. Antigen specificity for these receptors is unknown. This sample comprised CD4+ T cells from blood, cultured in vitro, obtained after SARS-CoV-2 vaccination. These receptors all come from a human donor who received a COVID-19 vaccine. Both conserved end residues are trimmed from each CDR3. The order of the fields is clone size, V gene, J gene, CDR3 protein. The size entry is marked missing in some rows and otherwise reads once, few, many or a size class.

abundance: NA
v_gene: TRBV11-3
j_gene: TRBJ1-3
CDR3aa: ASSFRGGAYGNTIY

abundance: NA
v_gene: TRBV7-2
j_gene: TRBJ1-4
CDR3aa: ASSLVFGQGGKLF

abundance: NA
v_gene: TRBV10-2
j_gene: TRBJ1-1
CDR3aa: ASSEFGSTEAF

abundance: few
v_gene: TRBV6-1
j_gene: TRBJ2-3
CDR3aa: ASTPAGGSTDTQY

abundance: NA
v_gene: TRBV10-2
j_gene: NA
CDR3aa: ASRRDRGDEQY

abundance: NA
v_gene: TRBV20-1
j_gene: TRBJ2-1
CDR3aa: SARVRDGYNEQF

abundance: few
v_gene: TRBV12-3/TRBV12-4
j_gene: TRBJ2-1
CDR3aa: ASRKTGGGNEQF

abundance: NA
v_gene: TRBV12-5
j_gene: TRBJ1-6
CDR3aa: ASGLVLGGNYNSPLH

abundance: few
v_gene: TRBV18
j_gene: TRBJ1-5
CDR3aa: ASSPTGTIHPQH

abundance: NA
v_gene: TRBV2
j_gene: TRBJ2-7
CDR3aa: ASSVGNQREQY

abundance: NA
v_gene: TRBV5-1
j_gene: TRBJ2-5
CDR3aa: ASSSGLGTSGAAQETQY

abundance: NA
v_gene: TRBV5-1
j_gene: TRBJ1-2
CDR3aa: ASSFRGGYGYT

abundance: NA
v_gene: TRBV30
j_gene: TRBJ1-1
CDR3aa: AWIKNTEAF

abundance: NA
v_gene: TRBV5-4
j_gene: TRBJ1-2
CDR3aa: ASSRTGGGGGYT

abundance: NA
v_gene: TRBV19
j_gene: TRBJ1-1
CDR3aa: ASSSRVNTEAF

abundance: NA
v_gene: TRBV20-1
j_gene: TRBJ1-2
CDR3aa: SATSTGGIGGYT

abundance: NA
v_gene: TRBV12-3/TRBV12-4
j_gene: TRBJ1-2
CDR3aa: ASSYLGGNGGYT

abundance: NA
v_gene: TRBV6-1
j_gene: TRBJ2-1
CDR3aa: ASSELDWRNEQF

abundance: NA
v_gene: TRBV7-8
j_gene: TRBJ2-7
CDR3aa: ASSLVSVGTSGHEQY

abundance: few
v_gene: TRBV25-1
j_gene: TRBJ1-1
CDR3aa: ASMVGTEAF

abundance: few
v_gene: TRBV29-1
j_gene: TRBJ1-1
CDR3aa: SVENNEAF

abundance: once
v_gene: TRBV19
j_gene: TRBJ2-7
CDR3aa: ASSMFGRGGYEQY

abundance: NA
v_gene: TRBV6-1
j_gene: TRBJ2-5
CDR3aa: ASRRQGAGETQY

abundance: once
v_gene: TRBV20-1
j_gene: TRBJ2-1
CDR3aa: SAVGGRYNEQF

abundance: NA
v_gene: TRBV2
j_gene: TRBJ1-4
CDR3aa: ASSDAGATNEKLF

abundance: NA
v_gene: TRBV5-4
j_gene: TRBJ1-1
CDR3aa: ASSFGGNTEAF

abundance: NA
v_gene: TRBV20-1
j_gene: TRBJ2-5
CDR3aa: SASQGAGETQY

abundance: NA
v_gene: TRBV6-1
j_gene: TRBJ2-7
CDR3aa: ASSPDDLSVRY

abundance: NA
v_gene: TRBV5-1
j_gene: TRBJ2-1
CDR3aa: ASSSGQGINEQF